The rows below give T cell receptor beta chains drawn from one sample of a study of T cells after yellow fever vaccination. TCRdb used MiXCR to reprocess the 5' RACE reads, holding one entry per CDR3 protein. The sample yields 400,000 or so distinct CDR3 sequences, around 20% seen once. The sequences come from PBMCs, collected before the yellow fever booster vaccination. Receptors originate from a man between 18 and 29 years old who received the YFV17D yellow fever vaccine. Both conserved end residues are part of each CDR3. Each record gives: D gene, CDR3 length, V gene, clone size, J gene, CDR3 protein, CDR3 DNA. D genes are given only for firm matches. Clone size appears in some rows only: once, few, many, or a class for an expanded clone.

>NA|17|TRBV5-6|NA|TRBJ2-7
CASSLALGPNVPYEQYF
TGTGCCAGCAGCTTGGCTCTCGGGCCGAACGTTCCCTACGAGCAGTACTTC
>NA|16|TRBV7-3|few|TRBJ2-1
CASSLGGVSNLNEQFF
TGTGCCAGCAGCTTAGGTGGGGTTAGCAATCTCAATGAGCAGTTCTTC
>NA|12|TRBV20-1|NA|TRBJ2-7
CSAVGLPYEQYF
TGCAGTGCTGTGGGACTTCCTTACGAGCAGTACTTC
>NA|12|TRBV15|NA|TRBJ1-1
CATIRVGTEAFF
TGTGCCACCATCAGAGTTGGCACTGAAGCTTTCTTT
>NA|13|TRBV20-1|few|TRBJ2-3
CSAHTSGADTQYF
TGCAGTGCTCATACGTCGGGGGCAGATACGCAGTATTTT
>NA|14|TRBV4-3|NA|TRBJ1-5
CASSQSRSYQPQHF
TGCGCCAGCAGCCAATCGAGGAGTTATCAGCCCCAGCATTTT
>TRBD2|17|TRBV7-3|many|TRBJ2-1
CASSQYNIAGDLDEQFF
TGTGCCAGCAGTCAGTATAATATAGCGGGGGATCTCGATGAGCAGTTCTTC
>NA|11|TRBV12-3/TRBV12-4|many|TRBJ2-5
CASSFRETQYF
TGTGCCAGCAGTTTTAGGGAGACCCAGTACTTC
>NA|12|TRBV7-9|many|TRBJ1-1
CASSSVNTEAFF
TGTGCCAGCAGCTCGGTGAACACTGAAGCTTTCTTT
>NA|16|TRBV7-2|few|TRBJ2-2
CASSLAPGAGTGELFF
TGTGCCAGCAGCTTAGCCCCGGGGGCCGGGACCGGGGAGCTGTTTTTT
>TRBD2|16|TRBV7-2|few|TRBJ2-3
CASSRRAGGRTDTQYF
TGTGCCAGCAGCCGTAGAGCGGGGGGGCGGACAGATACGCAGTATTTT
>NA|16|TRBV11-2|NA|TRBJ2-1
CASSLGGRPVYNEQFF
TGTGCCAGCAGCTTAGGGGGGAGGCCGGTTTACAATGAGCAGTTCTTC
>TRBD2|20|TRBV12-3/TRBV12-4|NA|TRBJ2-6
CASSFAGRAGIFSGANVLTF
TGTGCCAGCAGTTTCGCCGGCCGAGCGGGGATCTTTTCGGGGGCCAACGTCCTGACTTTC
>NA|15|TRBV6-2/TRBV6-3|NA|TRBJ1-5
CASSYGPTRGQPQHF
TGTGCCAGCAGTTACGGGCCAACCAGAGGGCAGCCCCAGCATTTT
>NA|17|TRBV28|many|TRBJ2-3
CASSLSGAGVWTDTQYF
TGTGCCAGCAGTTTATCGGGGGCGGGGGTCTGGACAGATACGCAGTATTTT
>NA|15|TRBV27|NA|TRBJ2-1
CASSLRGASYNEQFF
TGTGCCAGCAGTTTGCGGGGAGCGTCCTACAATGAGCAGTTCTTC
>NA|13|TRBV6-5|many|TRBJ1-5
CASSYGSNQPQHF
TGTGCCAGCAGTTATGGTAGCAATCAGCCCCAGCATTTT
>NA|13|TRBV4-1|NA|TRBJ2-1
CASSHPRASEQFF
TGCGCCAGCAGCCATCCCAGGGCAAGTGAGCAGTTCTTC
>NA|15|TRBV4-3|NA|TRBJ1-1
CASSQDAWSGTEAFF
TGCGCCAGCAGCCAAGACGCGTGGTCGGGCACTGAAGCTTTCTTT
>TRBD1|15|TRBV11-1|few|TRBJ2-7
CASSRTGQGDYEQYF
TGTGCCAGCAGCCGGACGGGACAGGGGGACTACGAGCAGTACTTC
>TRBD2|14|TRBV6-6|NA|TRBJ2-1
CATKTLAGENEQFF
TGTGCCACCAAGACGCTAGCGGGGGAAAATGAGCAGTTCTTC
>NA|15|TRBV7-2|NA|TRBJ2-5
CASSLSLTDQETQYF
TGTGCCAGCAGCTTAAGTCTGACGGACCAAGAGACCCAGTACTTC
>NA|15|TRBV4-3|once|TRBJ1-3
CASSQDEGAGNTIYF
TGCGCCAGCAGCCAAGACGAGGGAGCGGGAAACACCATATATTTT
>TRBD2|15|TRBV6-5|NA|TRBJ2-1
CASRPGLGPYNEQFF
TGTGCCAGCAGGCCGGGACTAGGTCCTTACAATGAGCAGTTCTTC
>TRBD1|15|TRBV4-1|NA|TRBJ2-3
CASSQQDRSTDTQYF
TGCGCCAGCAGCCAACAGGACAGGAGCACAGATACGCAGTATTTT
>NA|14|TRBV28|few|TRBJ2-1
CASSPQTGRNEQFF
TGTGCCAGCAGTCCCCAGACAGGGAGGAATGAGCAGTTCTTC
>NA|17|TRBV4-3|few|TRBJ2-3
CASSQDLSRRLGDTQYF
TGCGCCAGCAGCCAAGATCTTAGTAGGCGATTGGGCGATACGCAGTATTTT
>TRBD2|16|TRBV4-1|few|TRBJ2-5
CASSQPLAGAEETQYF
TGCGCCAGCAGCCAACCCCTAGCGGGGGCCGAAGAGACCCAGTACTTC
>NA|16|TRBV7-3|few|TRBJ2-3
CASSLTFGRSADTQYF
TGTGCCAGCAGCTTAACGTTCGGCAGGTCGGCGGATACGCAGTATTTT
>TRBD2|14|TRBV10-3|many|TRBJ2-1
CATRGLAGEGEQFF
TGTGCCACCCGGGGGCTAGCGGGGGAAGGTGAGCAGTTCTTC
>TRBD1|14|TRBV5-1|NA|TRBJ2-1
CASGAGGETDEQFF
TGCGCCAGCGGGGCAGGGGGCGAAACGGATGAGCAGTTCTTC